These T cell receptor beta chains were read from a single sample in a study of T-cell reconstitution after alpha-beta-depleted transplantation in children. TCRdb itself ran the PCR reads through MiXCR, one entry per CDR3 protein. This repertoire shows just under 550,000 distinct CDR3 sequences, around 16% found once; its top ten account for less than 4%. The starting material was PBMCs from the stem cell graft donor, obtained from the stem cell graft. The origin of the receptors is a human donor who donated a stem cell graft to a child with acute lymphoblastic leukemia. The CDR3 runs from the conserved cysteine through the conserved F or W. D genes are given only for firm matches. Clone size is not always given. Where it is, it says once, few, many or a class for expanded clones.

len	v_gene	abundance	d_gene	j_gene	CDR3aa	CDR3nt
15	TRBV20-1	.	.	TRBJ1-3	CSARDWAGAGNTIYF	TGCAGTGCTAGAGATTGGGCCGGGGCTGGAAACACCATATATTTT
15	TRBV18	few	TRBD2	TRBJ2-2	CASSPETGRAGELFF	TGTGCCAGCTCACCAGAAACCGGGAGGGCCGGGGAGCTGTTTTTT
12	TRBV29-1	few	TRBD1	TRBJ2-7	CSVGQLDYEQYF	TGCAGCGTGGGACAGCTAGACTACGAGCAGTACTTC
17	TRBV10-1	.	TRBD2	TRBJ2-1	CASSGGGAGGIYNEQFF	TGCGCCAGCAGTGGAGGGGGTGCGGGAGGAATCTACAATGAGCAGTTCTTC
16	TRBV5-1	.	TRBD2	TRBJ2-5	CASSFTSGATQETQYF	TGCGCCAGCAGCTTTACTAGCGGGGCGACCCAAGAGACCCAGTACTTC
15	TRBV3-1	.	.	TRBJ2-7	CASSQDRRATYEQYF	TGTGCCAGCAGCCAAGATCGGCGGGCCACCTACGAGCAGTACTTC
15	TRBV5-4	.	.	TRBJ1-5	CASSAHPGPGQPQHF	TGTGCCAGCAGCGCCCACCCGGGACCTGGTCAGCCCCAGCATTTT
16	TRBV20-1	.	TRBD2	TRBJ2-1	CSARNTGTSGYNEQFF	TGCAGTGCTAGAAATACCGGGACTAGCGGCTACAATGAGCAGTTCTTC
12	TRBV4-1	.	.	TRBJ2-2	CASSQRPGELFF	TGCGCCAGCAGCCAACGGCCCGGGGAGCTGTTTTTT
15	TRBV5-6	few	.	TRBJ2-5	CASSLTQGVQETQYF	TGTGCCAGCAGCCTGACCCAGGGAGTCCAAGAGACCCAGTACTTC
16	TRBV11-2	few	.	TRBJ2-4	CASSPPLGWAKNIQYF	TGTGCCAGCAGCCCACCCTTAGGCTGGGCCAAAAACATTCAGTACTTC
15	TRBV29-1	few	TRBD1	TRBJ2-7	CSVEDGHRGSYEQYF	TGCAGCGTTGAAGATGGTCACAGGGGTTCCTACGAGCAGTACTTC
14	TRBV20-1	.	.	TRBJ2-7	CSANPVARYYEQYF	TGCAGTGCCAACCCCGTGGCAAGATACTACGAGCAGTACTTC
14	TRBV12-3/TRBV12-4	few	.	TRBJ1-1	CASRMTGDGNEAFF	TGTGCCAGCAGGATGACAGGCGACGGGAATGAAGCTTTCTTT
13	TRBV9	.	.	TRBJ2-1	CASSVAESGLGFF	TGTGCCAGCAGCGTTGCTGAGTCCGGACTGGGGTTCTTC
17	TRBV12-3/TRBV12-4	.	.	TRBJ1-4	CASRRMTGPTPNEKLFF	TGTGCCAGCAGACGCATGACAGGACCGACCCCTAATGAAAAACTGTTTTTT
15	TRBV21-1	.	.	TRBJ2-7	CASSRGPHSSYEQYF	TGTGCCAGCAGCAGAGGCCCCCACAGCTCCTACGAGCAGTACTTC
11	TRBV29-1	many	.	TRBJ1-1	CSVGFPPEAFF	TGCAGCGTTGGATTTCCCCCTGAAGCTTTCTTT
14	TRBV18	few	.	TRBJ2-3	CASCPGPFTDTQYF	TGTGCCAGCTGTCCGGGTCCCTTCACAGATACGCAGTATTTT
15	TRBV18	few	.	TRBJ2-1	CASSHTGKTYNEQFF	TGTGCCAGCTCACATACAGGTAAAACCTACAATGAGCAGTTCTTC
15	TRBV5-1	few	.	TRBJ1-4	CASSSGQNQNEKLFF	TGCGCCAGCAGCTCTGGACAGAACCAAAATGAAAAACTGTTTTTT
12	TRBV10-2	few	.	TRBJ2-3	CASRSGKNTQYF	TGCGCCAGCAGGTCGGGTAAAAATACGCAGTATTTT
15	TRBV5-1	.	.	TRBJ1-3	CASAKFIASGNTIYF	TGCGCCAGCGCTAAGTTTATAGCCTCTGGAAACACCATATATTTT
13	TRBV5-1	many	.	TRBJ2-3	CASSLGPTDTQYF	TGCGCCAGCAGCTTGGGCCCAACAGATACGCAGTATTTT
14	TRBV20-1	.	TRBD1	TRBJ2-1	CSATTGDTYNEQFF	TGCAGTGCTACTACAGGGGACACCTACAATGAGCAGTTCTTC
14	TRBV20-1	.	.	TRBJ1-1	CSATSMLMNTEAFF	TGCAGTGCGACTAGCATGCTTATGAACACTGAAGCTTTCTTT
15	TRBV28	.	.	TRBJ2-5	CASSLSWTAQETQYF	TGTGCCAGCAGTTTATCCTGGACAGCCCAAGAGACCCAGTACTTC
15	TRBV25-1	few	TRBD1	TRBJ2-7	CASSEPGQGVVEQYF	TGTGCCAGCAGTGAACCGGGACAGGGGGTTGTGGAGCAGTACTTC
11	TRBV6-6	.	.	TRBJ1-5	CASSSPWPQHF	TGTGCCAGCAGTTCCCCTTGGCCCCAGCATTTT
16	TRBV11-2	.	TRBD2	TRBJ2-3	CASGLGTSGSPDTQYF	TGTGCCAGCGGACTAGGGACTAGCGGGAGTCCAGATACGCAGTATTTT
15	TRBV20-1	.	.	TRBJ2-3	CSARDQSAGADTQYF	TGCAGTGCTAGAGATCAAAGCGCCGGGGCAGATACGCAGTATTTT
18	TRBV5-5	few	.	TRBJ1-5	CASSLVWATQNSNQPQHF	TGTGCCAGCAGCTTGGTCTGGGCTACACAAAATAGCAATCAGCCCCAGCATTTT
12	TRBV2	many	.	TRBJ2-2	CASSPGTGELFF	TGTGCCAGCAGTCCGGGGACCGGGGAGCTGTTTTTT
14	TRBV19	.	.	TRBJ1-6	CASRDPTGNSPLHF	TGTGCCAGTAGAGATCCGACGGGTAATTCACCCCTCCACTTT
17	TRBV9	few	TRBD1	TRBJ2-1	CASSGRTGQGALNEQFF	TGTGCCAGCAGCGGACGAACGGGACAGGGGGCTCTAAATGAGCAGTTCTTC
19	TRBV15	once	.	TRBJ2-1	CATSRDRFQRTFRYNEQFF	TGTGCCACCAGCAGAGATCGATTCCAGCGGACATTTCGCTACAATGAGCAGTTCTTC
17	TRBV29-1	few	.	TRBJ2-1	CSVRPVFTRDSYNEQFF	TGCAGCGTCCGCCCCGTTTTTACGAGGGACTCCTACAATGAGCAGTTCTTC
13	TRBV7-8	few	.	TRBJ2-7	CASSSPPFYEQYF	TGTGCCAGCAGCTCGCCCCCCTTTTACGAGCAGTACTTC
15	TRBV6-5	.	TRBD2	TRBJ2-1	CASRSTSGPLNEQFF	TGTGCCAGCAGGTCAACTAGCGGACCTCTCAATGAGCAGTTCTTC
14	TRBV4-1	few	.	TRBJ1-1	CASSHVGPNTEAFF	TGCGCCAGCAGCCACGTGGGACCGAACACTGAAGCTTTCTTT
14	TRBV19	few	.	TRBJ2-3	CASNTPGLRDTQYF	TGTGCCAGTAACACGCCGGGCCTCAGGGATACGCAGTATTTT
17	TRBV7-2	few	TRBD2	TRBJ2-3	CASSLALAGLGTDTQYF	TGTGCCAGCAGCTTAGCGCTAGCGGGACTGGGCACAGATACGCAGTATTTT